This T cell receptor (beta chain) is drawn from a study of identical twins. The study's findings and limits: Insertion counts were lower in abundant cord blood beta clonotypes, a trend that memory repertoires did not show. Excess sharing by twins proved weaker in beta out-of-frame sequences.

With template switching, a universal primer site was added, and the cDNA carried unique molecular identifiers. MiXCR, applied by TCRdb to the 5' RACE reads, yields one record per CDR3 protein. The sample records roughly 710,000 distinct CDR3 sequences, 6% to 6.5% being singletons. J was trimmed by 7 bases and V by 7 bases; bases with no gene match: 7. This CDR3 is 14 amino acids long. Per germline, CDR1 SNHLY and CDR2 FYNNEI. Healthy Caucasians provided all donations. This clonotype occurred once. The antigen remains unidentified. The sequencing input was naive T cells sorted from blood. This receptor was taken from a man between 18 and 29 years old in good health. The gene calls are TRBV2 and TRBJ2-1, with TRBD2 matching over 10 bases. The CDR3, as DNA: TGTGCCAGCACCGGGACTAGCGCAAAGAATGAGCAGTTCTTC. Translation: CASTGTSAKNEQFF.